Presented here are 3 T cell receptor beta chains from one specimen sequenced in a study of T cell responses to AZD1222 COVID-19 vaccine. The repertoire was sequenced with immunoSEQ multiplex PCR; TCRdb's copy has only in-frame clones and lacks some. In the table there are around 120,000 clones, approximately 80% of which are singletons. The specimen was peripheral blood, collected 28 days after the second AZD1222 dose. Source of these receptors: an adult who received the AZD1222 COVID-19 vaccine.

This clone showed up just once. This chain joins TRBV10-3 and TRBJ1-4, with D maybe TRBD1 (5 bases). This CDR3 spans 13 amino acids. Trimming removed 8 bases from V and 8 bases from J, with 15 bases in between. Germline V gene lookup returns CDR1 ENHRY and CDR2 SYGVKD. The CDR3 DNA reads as TGTGCCATCTCACCGGGGGAAGGGGAAAAACTGTTTTTT. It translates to CAISPGEGEKLFF.

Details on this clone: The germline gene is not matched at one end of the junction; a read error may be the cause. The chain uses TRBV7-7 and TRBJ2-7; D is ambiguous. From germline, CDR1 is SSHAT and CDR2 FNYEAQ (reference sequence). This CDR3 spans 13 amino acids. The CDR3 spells CASSLNEDYEQYF. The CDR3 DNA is TGTGCTAGCAGCTTAAACGAGGACTACGAGCAGTACTTC. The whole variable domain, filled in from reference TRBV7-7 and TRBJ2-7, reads GAGVSQSPRYKVTKRGQDVTLRCDPISSHATLYWYQQALGQGPEFLTYFNYEAQPDKSGLPSDRFSAERPEGSISTLTIQRTEQRDSAMYRCASSLNEDYEQYFGPGTRLTVT.

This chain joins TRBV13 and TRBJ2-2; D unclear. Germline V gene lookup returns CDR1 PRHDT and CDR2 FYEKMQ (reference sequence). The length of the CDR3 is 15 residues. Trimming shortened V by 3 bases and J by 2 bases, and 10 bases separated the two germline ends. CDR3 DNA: TGTGCCAGCAGCTTCTCCCCACGAAACACCGGGGAGCTGTTTTTT. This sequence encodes CASSFSPRNTGELFF.